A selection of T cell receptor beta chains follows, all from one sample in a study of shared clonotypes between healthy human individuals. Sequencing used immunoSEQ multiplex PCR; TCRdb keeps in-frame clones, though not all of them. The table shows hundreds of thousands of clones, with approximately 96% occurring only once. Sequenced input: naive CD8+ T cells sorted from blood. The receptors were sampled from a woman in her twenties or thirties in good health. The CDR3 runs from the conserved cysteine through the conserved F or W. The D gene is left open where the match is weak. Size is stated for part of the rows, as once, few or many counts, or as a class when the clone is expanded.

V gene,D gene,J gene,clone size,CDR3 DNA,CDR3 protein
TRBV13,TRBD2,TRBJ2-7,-,TGTGCCAGCAGCTTTAACCTCGGACTAGCGGGGCACGAGCAGTACTTC,CASSFNLGLAGHEQYF
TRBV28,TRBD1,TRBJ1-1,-,TGTGCCAGCAGTTTGAGACTGACAGGGGTCCGGACTGAAGCTTTCTTT,CASSLRLTGVRTEAFF
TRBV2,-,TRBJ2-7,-,TGTGCCAGCAGTCGGACGGTTGGAGACTACGAGCAGTACTTC,CASSRTVGDYEQYF
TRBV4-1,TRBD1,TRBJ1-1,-,TGCGCCAGCAGCCAAGATCGGGACAGGGGTCACACTGAAGCTTTCTTT,CASSQDRDRGHTEAFF
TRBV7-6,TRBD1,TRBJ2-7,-,TGTGCCAGCAGCCCAGGAGCCGGGACAGGGGACTACGAGCAGTACTTC,CASSPGAGTGDYEQYF
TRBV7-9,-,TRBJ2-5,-,TGTGCCAGCCTAGGGACCAACCAAGAGACCCAGTACTTC,CASLGTNQETQYF
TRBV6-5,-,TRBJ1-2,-,TGTGCCAGCAGTTACTCGGGGGTTTCTAGTTTTGGCTACACCTTC,CASSYSGVSSFGYTF
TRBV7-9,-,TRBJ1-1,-,TGTGCCAGCAGCTTGGACAGCCACACTGAAGCTTTCTTT,CASSLDSHTEAFF
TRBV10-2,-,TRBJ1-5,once,TGCGCCAGCAGGGACGGTGGGGTTAGCAATCAGCCCCAGCATTTT,CASRDGGVSNQPQHF
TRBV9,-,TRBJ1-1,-,TGTGCCAGCAGCGTAGTCGACACTGAAGCTTTCTTT,CASSVVDTEAFF
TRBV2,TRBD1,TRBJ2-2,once,TGTGCCAGCGACAGGGTTGGCACCGGGGAGCTGTTTTTT,CASDRVGTGELFF
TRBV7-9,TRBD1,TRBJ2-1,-,TGTGCCAGCAGCTTAGAGGGGACAGGGGGTCCCTACAATGAGCAGTTCTTC,CASSLEGTGGPYNEQFF
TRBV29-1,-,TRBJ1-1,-,TGCAGCGTTGTAAGGGGGGGGGCTGAAGCTTTCTTT,CSVVRGGAEAFF
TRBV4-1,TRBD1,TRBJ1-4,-,TGCGCCAGCAGCCAGGGGACAGGGGGAAGTGAAAAACTGTTTTTT,CASSQGTGGSEKLFF
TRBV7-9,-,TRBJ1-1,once,TGTGCCAGCAGCTTACTGGCAGGAGAGAACACTGAAGCTTTCTTT,CASSLLAGENTEAFF
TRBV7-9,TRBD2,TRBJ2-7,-,TGTGCCAGCAGCTTATTAGCGGGAGGATCCGGCGAGCAGTACTTC,CASSLLAGGSGEQYF
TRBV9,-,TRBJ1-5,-,TGTGCCAGCAGCCCGGGCGGTGGGGGGTTCAGCAATCAGCCCCAGCATTTT,CASSPGGGGFSNQPQHF
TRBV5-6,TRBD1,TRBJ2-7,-,TGTGCCAGCAGCGGGGGCAGGGGGTCCTACGAGCAGTACTTC,CASSGGRGSYEQYF
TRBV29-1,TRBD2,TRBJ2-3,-,TGCAGCGTTGAAGACGGGACTAGCGTGGCAGATACGCAGTATTTT,CSVEDGTSVADTQYF
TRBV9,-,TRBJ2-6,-,TGTGCCAGCAGCGTTGGGAGCAGTGGGGCCAACGTCCTGACTTTC,CASSVGSSGANVLTF